These 20 T cell receptor beta chains were all obtained from the same sample, sequenced in a study of blood T cell repertoires in COVID-19 (dated by TCRdb to about 2020). The library was prepared using the immunoSEQ multiplex PCR assay. TCRdb provides this immuneACCESS table in a form limited to in-frame rearrangements. Some clones are lacking; in checked studies, under half of them reflect an unresolved V gene, and why the rest are absent is not known. The sample data list 120,000 to 150,000 clones, and approximately 90% of these were observed just once. Clones ranked in the top ten supply 8.6% of the sample. Sequencing was done on a sample of peripheral blood. These receptor sequences come from a woman in her forties or fifties with active or convalescent COVID-19.

J is TRBJ2-7 and V is TRBV7-2; a weak D match, TRBD2 (6 bases). Germline V gives CDR1 SGHTA, CDR2 FQGNSA. The CDR3 length is 15 residues. V lost 0 bases and J lost 4, with 13 bases in between. The CDR3 protein is CASSLAGGGWYEQYF. The CDR3 nucleotides are TGTGCCAGCAGCTTAGCTGGGGGAGGATGGTACGAGCAGTACTTC.

This chain uses TRBV7-3 with TRBJ2-3; 7 bases fit TRBD2. CDR1 and CDR2 from the germline V gene are SGHTA and FQGTGA. J lost 5 bases, V lost 3 bases, and 5 bases had no gene match. This CDR3 region has 14 residues. The CDR3 bases are TGTGCCAGCAGCTTTGGAACGGGAGGAGATACGCAGTATTTT. Translating gives CASSFGTGGDTQYF. Full variable domain (missing parts from reference TRBV7-3 and TRBJ2-3): GAGVSQTPSNKVTEKGKYVELRCDPISGHTALYWYRQSLGQGPEFLIYFQGTGAADDSGLPNDRFFAVRPEGSVSTLKIQRTERGDSAVYLCASSFGTGGDTQYFGPGTRLTVL.

J is TRBJ2-7 and V is TRBV7-9; TRBD1 matches 11 bases. This CDR3 has 14 amino acids. Germline V gene lookup returns CDR1 SEHNR and CDR2 FQNEAQ (reference sequence). The V and J ends lost 10 bases and 2 bases, in that order; junction bases with no gene match: 7. The CDR3 spells CAIGRGQGAYEQYF. CDR3 bases: TGTGCCATCGGTAGGGGACAGGGGGCCTACGAGCAGTACTTC.

The rearrangement uses TRBV7-2 and TRBJ2-7; D perhaps matches TRBD2 (5 bases). CDR3 length: 16 amino acids. Between the trimmed V and J ends, which lost 5 bases and 0 bases, there was a span of 17 bases. The germline V gene encodes CDR1 SGHTA and CDR2 FQGNSA. CDR3 residues: CASSPDYSASSYEQYF. The CDR3 DNA follows: TGTGCCAGCAGCCCCGACTACTCGGCTAGCTCCTACGAGCAGTACTTC.

The chain combines TRBV15 with TRBJ2-3, with unresolved D. Germline values: CDR1 LNHNV, CDR2 YYDKDF (reference sequence). This CDR3 region has 14 residues. The V end was cut by 0 bases, the J end by 4 bases, with 8 bases between. The CDR3 DNA reads TGTGCCACCAGCAGAGATATATCCGCAGATACGCAGTATTTT. Its protein product is CATSRDISADTQYF.

The rearrangement links TRBV7-8 to TRBJ2-1; tentatively, D is TRBD1 (6 bases). The CDR3 runs 17 residues. V dropped 5 bases and J dropped 10 bases, with 27 bases sitting between them. From germline, CDR1 is SGHVS and CDR2 FQNEAQ. The CDR3 protein is CASSGQNRVTGMREQFF. The CDR3 DNA sequence: TGTGCCAGCAGCGGCCAAAACAGGGTTACGGGAATGAGGGAGCAGTTCTTC.

The gene calls are TRBV3-1 (or the pseudogene TRBV3-2) and TRBJ1-2, with D possibly TRBD1 on 6 matching bases. Germline V gene sequence: CDR1 LGHDT, CDR2 YNNKEL (reference sequence). CDR3 size: 13 residues. V lost 4 bases, J lost 8 bases, and 14 bases lay in between. The CDR3 loop is CASSPTVRGGYTF. The CDR3 DNA follows: TGTGCCAGCAGCCCCACCGTAAGGGGGGGCTACACCTTC.

This clone was seen once. The chain combines TRBV5-6 with TRBJ1-3; D may be TRBD1 (5 bases). CDR3 length: 15 residues. With 4 bases removed from V and 0 bases from J, the gap between germline ends came to 11 bases. CDR1 SGHDT and CDR2 YYEEEE come from the germline V gene. The CDR3 is CASSHDRSSGNTIYF. The DNA of the CDR3 is TGTGCCAGCAGCCATGACAGAAGCTCTGGAAACACCATATATTTT.

The CDR3 sequence is CASRTGGSYEQYF. The CDR3 nucleotides are TGTGCCAGCAGGACCGGGGGATCCTACGAGCAGTACTTC. This chain joins TRBV25-1 and TRBJ2-7, with a possible D match to TRBD2 (6 bases). The CDR3 runs 13 residues. Germline loops: CDR1 MGHDK, CDR2 SYGVNS. V was cut by 6 bases and J by 1 base, with 10 bases left in between.

This clone was seen many times. The chain uses TRBV7-3 and TRBJ2-1; TRBD2 matches 15 bases. Germline trimming cut 5 bases from V and 6 bases from J; bases unmatched to any gene: 5. CDR3 length equals 16 residues. CDR1 and CDR2 (germline): SGHTA, FQGTGA. CDR3 residues: CASSAGLAGGSNEQFF. The CDR3 DNA reads TGTGCCAGCAGCGCCGGACTAGCGGGAGGGTCCAATGAGCAGTTCTTC.

The genes are TRBV3-1 (or the pseudogene TRBV3-2) and TRBJ2-1; 11 bases fit TRBD1. The germline CDR1 and CDR2 sequences are LGHDT and YNNKEL (reference sequence). The V and J ends lost 2 bases and 6 bases, in that order; junction bases with no gene match: 3. This CDR3 spans 15 amino acids. CDR3 nucleotide sequence: TGTGCCAGCAGCCAACCGGGACAGGGGGTCAATGAGCAGTTCTTC. Its translation: CASSQPGQGVNEQFF.

The V call is TRBV4-2, the J call TRBJ2-2; D might be TRBD2 (5 bases). The CDR3 runs to 15 residues. V dropped 0 bases and J dropped 6 bases, with 11 bases sitting between them. Germline lookup yields CDR1 LGHNA and CDR2 YNFKEQ. The CDR3 sequence: CASSQEGLGAGELFF. DNA for the CDR3: TGTGCCAGCAGCCAAGAAGGACTTGGGGCCGGGGAGCTGTTTTTT.

The J gene is TRBJ2-7, the V gene TRBV25-1; 9 positions match TRBD1. V lost 6 bases to trimming and J lost 6 bases; unmatched junction nucleotides: 3. The germline V gene encodes CDR1 MGHDK and CDR2 SYGVNS. This CDR3 is 12 amino acids long. CDR3 bases: TGTGCCAGCAGACAGGGGGCCTCCGAGCAGTACTTC. Protein product: CASRQGASEQYF.

The chain uses TRBV7-5 and TRBJ2-1; the D call in the table, TRBD2, was not verified against the DNA. TRBV7-5 counts as a pseudogene. The length of the CDR3 is 17 residues. The CDR3 loop is CARSFGGNFSSYNEQFF. DNA of the CDR3: TGTGCCAGAAGCTTCGGCGGAAACTTCAGCTCCTACAATGAGCAGTTCTTC.

For this clone: The same CDR3 also results from other DNA sequences found in this sample. J is TRBJ1-5 and V is TRBV19; TRBD1 agrees at 8 bases. CDR3 length: 16 amino acids. The germline V gene has CDR1 LNHDA and CDR2 SQIVND (reference sequence). The J segment lost 0 bases and the V segment lost 4 bases, leaving 5 bases of the junction unmatched. As DNA, the CDR3 is TGTGCCAGTAGTAGTACAGGGGGGTATAGCAATCAGCCCCAGCATTTT. Translating it yields CASSSTGGYSNQPQHF.

The CDR3 nucleotides are TGTGCCAGCAGCTTATGGGGGGGAAGTCCCCTCCACTTT. This sequence encodes CASSLWGGSPLHF. This rearrangement joins TRBV7-3 to TRBJ1-6, with D possibly TRBD1 on 5 matching bases. Germline loops: CDR1 SGHTA, CDR2 FQGTGA. The CDR3 totals 13 residues. The V end was cut by 2 bases, the J end by 13 bases, with 12 bases between.

This chain uses TRBV7-2 with TRBJ1-1, with D possibly TRBD1 on 5 matching bases. The CDR3 consists of 13 residues. Trimming took off 0 bases at V and 7 bases at J, with 9 bases between the two ends. Per the germline V gene, CDR1 is SGHTA and CDR2 is FQGNSA. The CDR3 reads CASSLARDSEAFF. CDR3 bases: TGTGCCAGCAGCTTAGCCCGAGACAGTGAAGCTTTCTTT.

The chain combines TRBV6-4 with TRBJ1-6, with TRBD1 as a possible D gene (5 bases). Trimming took 5 bases from V and 7 from J, leaving 15 bases between them. The length of the CDR3 is 15 residues. Per germline, CDR1 MRHNA and CDR2 SNTAGT. The DNA for the CDR3 is TGTGCCAGCAGTCCACTTCGGGGGAAGAATTCACCCCTCCACTTT. Its protein is CASSPLRGKNSPLHF.

The chain couples TRBV10-1 to TRBJ1-2; tentative D call: TRBD1 (6 bases). CDR3 size: 14 residues. Per germline, CDR1 WNHNN and CDR2 SYGVQD (reference sequence). The germline V and J ends were trimmed by 0 bases and 5 bases, with 10 bases remaining between them. CDR3 DNA sequence: TGCGCCAGCAGTGAGTCGAGCAGGGGTTATGGCTACACCTTC. Amino acids: CASSESSRGYGYTF.

The chain recombines TRBV10-3 with TRBJ2-1; weak D call: TRBD2 (6 bases). V dropped 3 bases and J dropped 8 bases, with 14 bases sitting between them. This CDR3 is built from 14 residues. From germline, CDR1 is ENHRY and CDR2 SYGVKD. The CDR3: CAISDPGLRDEQFF. DNA for the CDR3: TGTGCCATCAGTGACCCGGGACTTCGCGATGAGCAGTTCTTC.